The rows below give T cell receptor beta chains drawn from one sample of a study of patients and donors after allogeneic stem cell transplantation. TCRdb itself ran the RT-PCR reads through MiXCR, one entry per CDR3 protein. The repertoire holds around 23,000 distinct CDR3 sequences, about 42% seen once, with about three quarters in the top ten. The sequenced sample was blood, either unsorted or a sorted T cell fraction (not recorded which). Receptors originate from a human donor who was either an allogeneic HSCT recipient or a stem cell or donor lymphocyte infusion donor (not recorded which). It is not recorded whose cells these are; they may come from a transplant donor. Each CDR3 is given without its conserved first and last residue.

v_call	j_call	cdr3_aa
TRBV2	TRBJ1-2	ASSVEGRYGYT
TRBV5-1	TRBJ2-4	ASSAREGTKNIQY
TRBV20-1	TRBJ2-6	SARENSGANVLT
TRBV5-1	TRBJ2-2	ASSLDWGGTGELF
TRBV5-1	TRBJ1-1	ASSLLGNTEAF
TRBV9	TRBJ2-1	ASWTPGDDPEF
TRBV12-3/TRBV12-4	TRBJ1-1	ASSFFGSWYEAF
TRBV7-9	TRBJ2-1	ASSLTSGRSSYNEQF
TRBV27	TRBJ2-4	ASSLASQAPKNIQY
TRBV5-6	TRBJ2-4	ASRKGPLWPKNIQY
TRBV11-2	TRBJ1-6	ASSSPNSPLH
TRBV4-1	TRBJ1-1	ASSQGGKGDTEAF
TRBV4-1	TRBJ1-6	ASSQDRLVMNSPLH
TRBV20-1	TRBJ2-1	SVQSSDPYNEQF
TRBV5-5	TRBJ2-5	ASSLFPSGVYQETQY
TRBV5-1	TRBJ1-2	ASSPGHLSGVANYGYT
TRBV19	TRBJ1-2	ASRTGVDYGYT
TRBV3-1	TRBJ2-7	ASSRQGPSYEQY
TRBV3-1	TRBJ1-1	ASSQGYGNMNTEAF
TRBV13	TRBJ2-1	ASSLALAGASSYNEQF
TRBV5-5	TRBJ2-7	ASSLNRGPSYEQY
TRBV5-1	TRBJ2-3	ASSTSGPGDTQY
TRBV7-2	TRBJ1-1	ASSFQTGVSRSTEAF
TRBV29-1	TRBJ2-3	SVDAGTSGDSDTQY
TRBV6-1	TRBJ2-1	ASSEKGTAINEQF
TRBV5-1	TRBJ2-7	ASSLTVQNEQY
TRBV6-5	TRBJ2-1	ASSYSGFLSYNEQF
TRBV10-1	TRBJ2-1	ASSEGGSNEQF
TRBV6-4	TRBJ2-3	ASSEIAGLTQY
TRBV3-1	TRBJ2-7	ASSHRTGKGEQY
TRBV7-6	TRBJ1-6	ASSLVGGGSPLH
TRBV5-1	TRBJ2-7	ASRPGPSYEQY